The 14 T cell receptor beta chains given below trace back to one sample, sequenced in a study of beta chain features in type 1 diabetes. Expressed TCRB transcripts were sequenced because the isolated RNA had all been reverse transcribed beforehand. Method: immunoSEQ multiplex PCR; TCRdb's copy keeps in-frame clones and lacks some. The data show 150,000 to 200,000 clones, roughly 63% seen once. The antigens for these receptors are not known. Study-wide points: A moderate, significant TCRB CDR3 shortening appeared in type 1 diabetes across four CD4+ subsets.

Sequencing was done on a sample of naive CD4+ T cells from blood. The receptors here all came from a man aged 30 to 39 with type 1 diabetes.

V and J are TRBV6-5 and TRBJ2-5, with TRBD2 as a possible D gene (5 bases). This CDR3 is built from 14 residues. The V end was cut by 0 bases, the J end by 4 bases, with 9 bases between. From germline, CDR1 is MNHEY and CDR2 SVGAGI. The CDR3 spells CASSYSRVRETQYF. For the CDR3, the DNA is TGTGCCAGCAGTTACTCGAGGGTGAGAGAGACCCAGTACTTC.

There are a few counts of this clone. The chain has TRBV18 and TRBJ2-5; no firm D call. Trimming took 0 bases from V and 1 from J, leaving 3 bases between them. CDR3 length: 13 residues. The V gene's germline CDR1 is KGHSH and CDR2 LQKENI. In nucleotides, the CDR3 is TGTGCCAGCTCACCACCTGGCCAAGAGACCCAGTACTTC. Amino acid sequence: CASSPPGQETQYF.

CDR3: CASSLAGTGDYEQYF. The CDR3 DNA reads as TGCGCCAGCAGCTTGGCGGGGACAGGGGACTACGAGCAGTACTTC. This chain joins TRBV5-1 and TRBJ2-7; the match to TRBD1 covers 10 bases. CDR3 length: 15 residues. Trimming removed 0 bases from V and 3 bases from J; junction bases left unmatched: 3. Germline V gives CDR1 SGHRS, CDR2 YFSETQ.

CDR3 amino acids: CSVPPPSGAIQTQYF. The CDR3 region has the DNA TGCAGCGTCCCACCCCCTAGCGGGGCTATCCAGACCCAGTACTTC. The genes are TRBV29-1 and TRBJ2-5, with 9 bases aligning to TRBD2. The CDR3 has 15 residues. V shed 6 bases, J shed 6 bases, and the junction held 14 bases outside the gene matches. Germline values: CDR1 SQVTM, CDR2 ANQGSEA.

The gene calls are TRBV7-6 and TRBJ2-5; the D is unclear. The V gene's germline CDR1 is SGHVS and CDR2 FNYEAQ. V was pared by 5 bases and J by 3 bases, with 10 bases between. The CDR3 consists of 13 residues. In DNA form, the CDR3 reads TGTGCCAGCAGCGGCCTGGTCGAAGAGACCCAGTACTTC. Its protein is CASSGLVEETQYF. Combining the CDR3 with reference TRBV7-6 and TRBJ2-5 gives the whole variable domain GAGVSQSPRYKVTKRGQDVALRCDPISGHVSLYWYRQALGQGPEFLTYFNYEAQQDKSGLPNDRFSAERPEGSISTLTIQRTEQRDSAMYRCASSGLVEETQYFGPGTRLLVL.

The table lists this clone with a few counts. The chain combines TRBV19 with TRBJ1-6; D not resolved. The CDR3 is made up of 14 amino acids. The ends were cut back, 3 bases at V and 5 bases at J, with 8 bases in the middle. The germline V gene has CDR1 LNHDA and CDR2 SQIVND (reference sequence). CDR3 sequence (DNA): TGTGCCAGTAGTATGCTCGGTGATAATTCACCCCTCCACTTT. Residues: CASSMLGDNSPLHF.

The V gene is TRBV12-5, the J gene TRBJ2-4; 7 positions agree with TRBD2. Germline CDR1 and CDR2: LGHNT and FRNRAP. The CDR3 consists of 15 residues. With V trimmed by 6 bases and J by 4 bases, 9 bases remained unmatched. The CDR3 is CASGSSGDVKNIQYF. The CDR3 nucleotides read TGTGCTAGTGGATCCAGCGGGGACGTAAAAAACATTCAGTACTTC.

In its sample, this clone was seen a few times. Other DNA sequences within the sample encode an identical CDR3. V is TRBV29-1 and J is TRBJ2-1; D not resolved. V lost 2 bases to trimming and J lost 4 bases, with 3 bases between them. This CDR3 region has 11 residues. In germline, CDR1 is SQVTM, CDR2 ANQGSEA. The CDR3 is CSVELYNEQFF. The CDR3 region has the DNA TGCAGCGTTGAACTATACAATGAGCAGTTCTTC.

Only a few counts were recorded for this clone. The rearrangement links TRBV7-2 to TRBJ2-3; the D is unclear. V dropped 5 bases and J dropped 0 bases, with 12 bases sitting between them. Looked up from germline, CDR1 is SGHTA and CDR2 is FQGNSA. The CDR3 runs to 15 residues. The CDR3 DNA is TGTGCCAGCAGCCCAAGACTGACTAGCACAGATACGCAGTATTTT. This codes for CASSPRLTSTDTQYF. Supplemented by reference TRBV7-2 and TRBJ2-3, the full variable domain reads GAGVSQSPSNKVTEKGKDVELRCDPISGHTALYWYRQSLGQGLEFLIYFQGNSAPDKSGLPSDRFSAERTGGSVSTLTIQRTQQEDSAVYLCASSPRLTSTDTQYFGPGTRLTVL.

The chain couples TRBV7-2 to TRBJ2-7, with 7 nucleotides matching TRBD1. This CDR3 contains 12 residues. Germline V gene sequence: CDR1 SGHTA, CDR2 FQGNSA. Unmatched junction bases numbered 3, after V lost 5 bases and J lost 5 bases. DNA of the CDR3: TGTGCCAGCAGCACAGACAGGGACGAGCAGTACTTC. This codes for CASSTDRDEQYF.

V usage is TRBV10-3 and J usage is TRBJ2-3, with 11 bases matching TRBD1. Germline trimming cut 7 bases from V and 1 base from J; bases unmatched to any gene: 10. The CDR3 is made up of 17 amino acids. Germline V gene data show CDR1 as ENHRY and CDR2 as SYGVKD. In DNA, the CDR3 is TGTGCCATCACTGGGACTTGGACAGGGGGCGGCACAGATACGCAGTATTTT. Amino acids: CAITGTWTGGGTDTQYF.

Here the CDR3 DNA reads TGTGCCAGCAGCATTGGGACAGTCGAAGAGACCCAGTACTTC. Residues: CASSIGTVEETQYF. The rearrangement links TRBV7-8 to TRBJ2-5; 7 bases are shared with TRBD1. V dropped 5 bases and J dropped 3; count of bases not matched to a gene: 6. This CDR3 spans 14 amino acids. The germline CDR1 and CDR2 sequences are SGHVS and FQNEAQ.

The CDR3: CASSAPGRDTQYF. In DNA, the CDR3 is TGTGCCAGCAGCGCCCCGGGGAGGGATACGCAGTATTTT. The rearrangement links TRBV9 to TRBJ2-3, with a tentative D call TRBD2 (6 bases). This CDR3 region has 13 residues. V was trimmed by 3 bases and J by 6 bases, leaving 11 bases between them. Germline V gene lookup returns CDR1 SGDLS and CDR2 YYNGEE.

The V gene is TRBV25-1, the J gene TRBJ2-7; 7 nucleotides agree with TRBD1. V gave up 1 base and J gave up 0 bases; unmatched junction bases: 0. The CDR3 sequence is 14 residues long. Germline values: CDR1 MGHDK, CDR2 SYGVNS. The CDR3 protein is CASSEWDSSYEQYF. The CDR3 nucleotides read TGTGCCAGCAGTGAATGGGACAGCTCCTACGAGCAGTACTTC.